This T cell receptor (beta chain) stems from a study of T cell responses to AZD1222 COVID-19 vaccine. About the research overall: Samples with a second dose at about 4 or about 12 weeks were pooled together. Study-level findings and limits: Vaccination with two AZD1222 doses was followed by a rise in Spike-specific TCR breadth and depth. Only after the peak T cell response were repertoires sampled. Donors were chiefly white British, with a greater number of females, and clonal diversity was perhaps underestimated.

To note about this clone: Its antigen is as yet unknown.

Produced via immunoSEQ multiplex PCR; TCRdb's table is partial and in-frame only. The repertoire holds roughly 140,000 clones, with about 88% as singletons. The V segment lost 3 bases and the J segment 0 bases; nucleotides outside the gene matches: 5. Germline CDR1 and CDR2: LGHNA and YNFKEQ. The CDR3 consists of 17 residues. This chain joins TRBV4-2 and TRBJ2-1; TRBD2 matches 10 bases. The clonotype originates from an adult in good health. Material: peripheral blood, obtained on day 0 of AZD1222 vaccination. The CDR3 sequence: CASSHPLAGGSYNEQFF. The CDR3 DNA reads as TGTGCCAGCAGCCATCCTTTAGCGGGAGGCTCCTACAATGAGCAGTTCTTC.